What follows is one T cell receptor (beta chain) and its context. Its target is not known. A read error may produce the germline difference seen at one junction end. The sample is drawn from a study of cytomegalovirus exposure and HLA in healthy donors. This CDR3 is 13 amino acids long. Germline V lookup: CDR1 SEHNR, CDR2 FQNEAQ (reference sequence). The study ran its PCR with 60 Vbeta and 13 Jbeta primers. Generated by immunoSEQ multiplex PCR, the TCRdb table keeps only in-frame clones and is missing some. This sample yields 190,000 or so clones, of which less than 90% are seen a single time; over 1.5% belongs to the top ten. Study outcomes and limitations: In a later analysis, DRB1 alleles had the most associated TCRs; HLA-C alleles the fewest.

The source is a man aged 45-60 years in good health and CMV-seronegative. Sequenced sample: PBMCs. The rearrangement links TRBV7-9 to TRBJ2-7; 8 bases map to TRBD1. The chain's CDR3 is CSSSLGQGWEQYF. CDR3 coding DNA: TGTTCCAGCAGCTTAGGACAGGGCTGGGAGCAGTACTTC. Variable domain in full (rest from reference TRBV7-9 and TRBJ2-7): DTGVSQNPRHKITKRGQNVTFRCDPISEHNRLYWYRQTLGQGPEFLTYFQNEAQLEKSRLLSDRFSAERPKGSFSTLEIQRTEQGDSAMYLCSSSLGQGWEQYFGPGTRLTVT.